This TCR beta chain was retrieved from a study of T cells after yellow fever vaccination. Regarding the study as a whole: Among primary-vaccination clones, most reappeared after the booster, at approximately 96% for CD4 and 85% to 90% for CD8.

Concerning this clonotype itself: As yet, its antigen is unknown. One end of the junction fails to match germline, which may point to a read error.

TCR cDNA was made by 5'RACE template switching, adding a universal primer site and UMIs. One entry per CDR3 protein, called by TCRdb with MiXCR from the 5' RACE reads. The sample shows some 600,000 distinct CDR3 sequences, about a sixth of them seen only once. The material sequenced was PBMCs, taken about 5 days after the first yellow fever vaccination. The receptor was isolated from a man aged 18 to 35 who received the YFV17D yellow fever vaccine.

The DNA of the CDR3 is TGTGCCAGCACTTTAAGGTGGACAGCGGAGGGCTACACCTTC. Translating gives CASTLRWTAEGYTF. The chain carries TRBV12-3 or TRBV12-4 and TRBJ1-2, with D maybe TRBD1 (6 bases). CDR3 size: 14 residues.